This T cell receptor beta chain was recorded in a study of T cells after yellow fever vaccination. TCRdb re-derived calls from the 5' RACE reads in MiXCR, one entry per CDR3 protein. The data contain about 200,000 distinct CDR3 sequences, 3% to 3.5% of them singletons. V was clipped by 2 bases and J by 5 bases, with 14 bases between them. The germline V gene encodes CDR1 SGHRS and CDR2 YFSETQ. The CDR3 has 14 amino acids. This chain links TRBV5-1 with TRBJ2-7; D may correspond to TRBD1 or TRBD2 (6 bases each). The sequencing here drew on CD4+ T cells sorted from PBMCs, taken 10 days after the yellow fever booster vaccination. This clonotype originated in a man aged 18 to 30 who received the YFV17D yellow fever vaccine. The CDR3 DNA sequence: TGCGCCAGCAGCTTCCGGGGGCTTGGGGACGAGCAGTACTTC. Its protein product is CASSFRGLGDEQYF.